A single sample is the source of the 27 T cell receptor beta chains below, sequenced in a study of control samples from healthy donors and cancer patients. Data came from immunoSEQ multiplex PCR; TCRdb stores just in-frame clones and leaves some out. The data show some 130,000 clones, 80% to 95% seen once. Sequencing input: blood. These receptors all come from a man between 18 and 35 years old in good health.

The V call is TRBV14, the J call TRBJ2-4; possibly TRBD1 or TRBD2 for D (6 bases each). The length of the CDR3 is 14 residues. The V gene lost 4 bases and the J gene lost 8 bases, with 15 bases spanning the gap. The V gene's germline CDR1 is SGHDN and CDR2 FVKESK. Here the CDR3 reads CASSPGGGLDIQYF. The CDR3 nucleotides are TGTGCCAGCAGCCCCGGAGGGGGATTGGACATTCAGTACTTC.

The chain employs TRBV7-2 and TRBJ1-1; D uncertain. Trimming stripped 1 base from V and 3 bases from J, with 9 bases between. The CDR3 totals 14 residues. CDR1 SGHTA and CDR2 FQGNSA come from the germline V gene. CDR3 sequence: CASSLVVGHTEAFF. DNA for the CDR3: TGTGCCAGCAGCTTAGTCGTAGGGCACACTGAAGCTTTCTTT.

For the CDR3, the DNA is TGTGCCAGCAGCCGTCTCGGGACAGGGCCCTACAATGAGCAGTTCTTC. Encoded protein: CASSRLGTGPYNEQFF. This sequence joins TRBV7-3 and TRBJ2-1, with 9 bases identical to TRBD1. The CDR3 length is 16 residues. The V segment lost 5 bases and the J segment 2 bases; nucleotides outside the gene matches: 7. Germline lookup yields CDR1 SGHTA and CDR2 FQGTGA.

The chain carries TRBV3-1 (or the pseudogene TRBV3-2) and TRBJ2-7; D is perhaps TRBD2 (5 bases). Germline CDR1 reads LGHDT; CDR2 reads YNNKEL (reference sequence). With 1 base removed from V and 3 bases from J, the gap between germline ends came to 7 bases. The CDR3 runs 13 residues. CDR3 in DNA: TGTGCCAGCAGCCAAGGGGGAGACTACGAGCAGTACTTC. Protein product: CASSQGGDYEQYF.

This chain connects TRBV5-5 to TRBJ1-3; a weak D match, TRBD1 (5 bases). The CDR3 runs to 15 residues. Trimming cost V 0 bases and J 4 bases, with 11 bases left between them. From germline, CDR1 is SGHKS and CDR2 YYEKEE (reference sequence). The CDR3 region has the DNA TGTGCCAGCAGCTTGGTGCCAGGGCAAGGAAACACCATATATTTT. Amino acid sequence: CASSLVPGQGNTIYF.

This chain links TRBV11-2 with TRBJ2-3; perhaps TRBD2 as D (6 bases). V lost 5 bases and J 2 bases, leaving 20 bases between the germline ends. This CDR3 has 17 amino acids. Germline CDR1 is SGHAT and CDR2 is FQNNGV. In DNA, the CDR3 is TGTGCCAGCAGCCCGAACCTGGACGGGACTTCCACAGATACGCAGTATTTT. Encoded protein: CASSPNLDGTSTDTQYF.

V usage is TRBV11-2 and J usage is TRBJ2-3, with TRBD1 matching 9 bases. The V gene's germline CDR1 is SGHAT and CDR2 FQNNGV. The V and J ends lost 4 bases and 4 bases, in that order; junction bases with no gene match: 9. The CDR3 contains 16 residues. The CDR3, as DNA: TGTGCCAGCAGCTCATTAACGGGACAGGGCCCAGATACGCAGTATTTT. Encoded protein: CASSSLTGQGPDTQYF.

The J gene is TRBJ1-1, the V gene TRBV19; tentatively, D is TRBD1 (5 bases). Trimming cost V 8 bases and J 5 bases, with 12 bases left between them. Looked up from germline, CDR1 is LNHDA and CDR2 is SQIVND (reference sequence). The CDR3 has 12 amino acids. As DNA, the CDR3 is TGTGCCAGTGCCAGGGTACAGACTGAAGCTTTCTTT. Translating it yields CASARVQTEAFF.

A single count supports this clone. The gene calls are TRBV12-3 or TRBV12-4 and TRBJ1-2; a weak D match, TRBD1 (5 bases). V lost 6 bases and J 4 bases, leaving 12 bases between the germline ends. The CDR3 has 13 amino acids. CDR3 nucleotide sequence: TGTGCCAGCAGCCCACTCGACAGCTATGGCTACACCTTC. This translates into CASSPLDSYGYTF.

The chain recombines TRBV27 with TRBJ1-1; 12 nucleotides line up with TRBD1. CDR1 and CDR2 (germline): MNHEY, SMNVEV (reference sequence). This CDR3 is 14 amino acids long. Germline trimming cut 6 bases from V and 5 bases from J; bases unmatched to any gene: 4. CDR3 loop: CASSRDRGPTEAFF. In nucleotides, the CDR3 is TGTGCCAGCAGCCGGGACAGGGGGCCTACTGAAGCTTTCTTT.

V and J are TRBV19 and TRBJ1-2, with 8 nucleotides matching TRBD1. The CDR3 consists of 15 residues. After removal of 6 bases from V and 4 bases from J, the junction contained 10 bases not matched to a gene. CDR1 is LNHDA, CDR2 SQIVND, per germline (reference sequence). DNA of the CDR3: TGTGCCAGTAGATTCCATTCGGACAGGGCCTATGGCTACACCTTC. Protein: CASRFHSDRAYGYTF.

J is TRBJ1-6 and V is TRBV25-1; D is undetermined. CDR1 and CDR2 from the germline V gene are MGHDK and SYGVNS. The ends were cut back, 3 bases at V and 0 bases at J, with 12 bases in the middle. The CDR3 loop spans 17 amino acids. The CDR3 DNA follows: TGTGCCAGCAGTGATGGAGGAGCCCTCTCCTATAATTCACCCCTCCACTTT. This encodes CASSDGGALSYNSPLHF.

The genes are TRBV18 and TRBJ2-7, with 7 bases matching TRBD2. Germline CDR1 is KGHSH and CDR2 is LQKENI. J lost 2 bases, V lost 6 bases, and 4 bases had no gene match. The CDR3 has 13 amino acids. This CDR3 is CASSPGLAYEQYF. The CDR3 nucleotides read TGTGCCAGCTCCCCCGGACTAGCCTACGAGCAGTACTTC.

V gene TRBV5-4 combines with J gene TRBJ2-3; D is unresolved. Trimming took 3 bases from V and 6 from J, leaving 14 bases between them. The CDR3 consists of 14 residues. Germline-derived CDR1 and CDR2 are SGHNT and YYREEE (reference sequence). CDR3 protein: CASSSDTRKDTQYF. CDR3 nucleotide sequence: TGTGCCAGCAGCTCTGACACCCGCAAGGATACGCAGTATTTT.

This rearrangement joins TRBV12-5 to TRBJ2-2; no firm D call. Germline V gene sequence: CDR1 LGHNT, CDR2 FRNRAP. V shed 5 bases and J shed 8 bases, with 18 bases lying between them. This CDR3 is 15 amino acids long. In DNA, the CDR3 is TGTGCTAGTGGTCCTTTCCCTCCTGGGTATGGGGAGCTGTTTTTT. Translation: CASGPFPPGYGELFF.

This chain uses TRBV5-1 with TRBJ2-3, with D maybe TRBD2 (7 bases). The V and J ends lost 4 bases and 5 bases respectively, with 14 bases between them. This CDR3 has 14 residues. Per germline, CDR1 SGHRS and CDR2 YFSETQ. The CDR3 sequence is CASSLRGAGDTQYF. The CDR3 bases are TGCGCCAGCAGCCTCCGGGGGGCCGGAGATACGCAGTATTTT.

The chain joins TRBV9 to TRBJ1-6; tentatively, D is TRBD1 (6 bases). The CDR3 loop spans 15 amino acids. Germline CDR1 SGDLS, CDR2 YYNGEE. Trimming left V 2 bases short and J 8 bases short, with 14 bases between. CDR3 nucleotides: TGTGCCAGCAGCGTTGAGGGGGGGAAAGATTCACCCCTCCACTTT. Translation gives CASSVEGGKDSPLHF. Supplemented by reference TRBV9 and TRBJ1-6, the full variable domain reads DSGVTQTPKHLITATGQRVTLRCSPRSGDLSVYWYQQSLDQGLQFLIQYYNGEERAKGNILERFSAQQFPDLHSELNLSSLELGDSALYFCASSVEGGKDSPLHFGNGTRLTVT.

V usage is TRBV11-3 and J usage is TRBJ2-5; D remains ambiguous. The V end was cut by 3 bases, the J end by 5 bases, with 10 bases between. CDR3 length: 13 residues. The germline V gene encodes CDR1 SGHNT and CDR2 YENEEA. The CDR3 is CASSFAPRETQYF. In DNA form, the CDR3 reads TGTGCCAGCAGCTTTGCCCCGAGGGAGACCCAGTACTTC.

The J gene is TRBJ2-3, the V gene TRBV7-2; TRBD2 agrees at 12 bases. V was clipped by 5 bases and J by 0 bases; unmatched bases: 6. The CDR3 loop spans 17 amino acids. Per germline, CDR1 SGHTA and CDR2 FQGNSA. The DNA for the CDR3 is TGTGCCAGCAGCAAGACTAGCGGGGGCTCTAGCACAGATACGCAGTATTTT. It translates to CASSKTSGGSSTDTQYF.

V and J are TRBV2 and TRBJ1-2; tentatively, D is TRBD1 (5 bases). The CDR3 spans 14 residues. CDR1 and CDR2 from the germline V gene are SNHLY and FYNNEI. Trimming cost V 8 bases and J 5 bases, with 18 bases left between them. The CDR3 reads CASWGGASYYGYTF. For the CDR3, the DNA is TGTGCCAGCTGGGGAGGGGCATCCTATTATGGCTACACCTTC.

The chain links TRBV6-4 to TRBJ2-1; TRBD1 agrees at 8 bases. The J segment lost 8 bases and the V segment lost 3 bases, leaving 6 bases of the junction unmatched. Germline V lookup: CDR1 MRHNA, CDR2 SNTAGT. The CDR3 runs to 14 residues. The CDR3 loop is CASSEARGQDEQFF. The CDR3 region has the DNA TGTGCCAGCAGTGAGGCCAGGGGGCAGGATGAGCAGTTCTTC.

J is TRBJ2-7 and V is TRBV4-1; D is unclear. This CDR3 has 15 residues. CDR1 and CDR2 (germline): MGHRA, YSYEKL. The V end was cut by 1 base, the J end by 2 bases, with 12 bases between. The CDR3 region has the DNA TGCGCCAGCAGCCAAGTATCCGACGGACCCTACGAGCAGTACTTC. It translates to CASSQVSDGPYEQYF.

The chain recombines TRBV7-8 with TRBJ2-5; D remains ambiguous. Germline CDR1 is SGHVS and CDR2 is FQNEAQ. The CDR3 loop spans 14 amino acids. Trimming removed 3 bases at V and 5 bases at J, with 13 bases between. The CDR3 loop reads CASSFATPGETQYF. The CDR3, as DNA: TGTGCCAGCAGCTTTGCCACCCCCGGGGAGACCCAGTACTTC.

The chain is built from TRBV29-1 and TRBJ1-1; 8 positions agree with TRBD1. This CDR3 region has 13 residues. V was clipped by 7 bases and J by 3 bases; unmatched bases: 7. From germline, CDR1 is SQVTM and CDR2 ANQGSEA. CDR3 in amino acids: CSGRQGLDTEAFF. The CDR3 DNA reads TGCAGCGGCCGACAGGGGCTGGACACTGAAGCTTTCTTT.

V and J are TRBV7-2 and TRBJ2-2; D is ambiguous. CDR1 and CDR2 from the germline V gene are SGHTA and FQGNSA. Trimming pared 1 base from V and 1 base from J, leaving 7 bases between. The CDR3 runs to 15 residues. The CDR3 loop reads CASSLVWGNTGELFF. The CDR3 region has the DNA TGTGCCAGCAGCTTAGTCTGGGGGAACACCGGGGAGCTGTTTTTT. Looking up the rest from reference TRBV7-2 and TRBJ2-2 gives the full variable domain: GAGVSQSPSNKVTEKGKDVELRCDPISGHTALYWYRQSLGQGLEFLIYFQGNSAPDKSGLPSDRFSAERTGGSVSTLTIQRTQQEDSAVYLCASSLVWGNTGELFFGEGSRLTVL.

This sequence joins TRBV19 and TRBJ2-1, with D unresolved. Germline V gene data show CDR1 as LNHDA and CDR2 as SQIVND (reference sequence). The CDR3 is 15 residues long. The V gene lost 0 bases and the J gene lost 0 bases, with 6 bases spanning the gap. The chain's CDR3 is CASSIDRSSYNEQFF. As DNA, the CDR3 is TGTGCCAGTAGTATAGACCGGTCCTCCTACAATGAGCAGTTCTTC.

The chain carries TRBV11-1 and TRBJ2-3; 7 bases fit TRBD2. CDR1 is SGHAT, CDR2 FQDESV, per germline (reference sequence). There are 15 residues in the CDR3. V gave up 3 bases and J gave up 0 bases; unmatched junction bases: 3. The CDR3 loop is CASSFGGTSTDTQYF. The DNA of the CDR3 is TGTGCCAGCAGCTTCGGGGGGACTAGCACAGATACGCAGTATTTT.